This T cell receptor (beta chain) appears in the sequencing data of a study of shared clonotypes between healthy human individuals. The ends lost 0 bases at V and 6 bases at J; junction bases unmatched: 4. CDR1 and CDR2 from the germline V gene are SGHRS and YFSETQ. The CDR3 extends over 14 amino acids. The method was immunoSEQ multiplex PCR; TCRdb's version includes in-frame clones alone and lacks a portion of them. This table has 1,400,000 or so clones, about 98.5% appearing once. This rearrangement joins TRBV5-1 to TRBJ2-3, with TRBD1 matching 7 bases. Sample: naive CD4+ T cells sorted from blood. Subset noted: CD45RA+ positively selected. The receptor was derived from a man aged 25-45 years in good health. CDR3 in DNA: TGCGCCAGCAGCTTGGGGGACAGTGCGGATACGCAGTATTTT. Translated, it gives CASSLGDSADTQYF.